Listed below are T cell receptor beta chains from one sample, sequenced in a study of shared clonotypes between healthy human individuals. TCRdb keeps only in-frame clones here, not all; method: immunoSEQ multiplex PCR. The data hold 2 million to 2.5 million clones, with around 95% observed a single time. Sequencing was done on a sample of naive CD4+ T cells sorted from blood. These receptor sequences come from a man aged 18 to 30 in good health. The CDR3 runs from the conserved cysteine through the conserved F or W. Each record gives: D gene, J gene, V gene, clone size, CDR3 protein, CDR3 DNA. A D gene is named only where the DNA matches it firmly. Size tells how often a clone was seen (once, few, many) or the class of an expanded clone, and some rows leave it out.

d_call: TRBD2
j_call: TRBJ2-1
v_call: TRBV10-1
clone_size: .
cdr3_aa: CASSEAGAYNEQFF
cdr3_nt: TGCGCCAGCAGTGAGGCGGGAGCTTACAATGAGCAGTTCTTC

d_call: .
j_call: TRBJ1-3
v_call: TRBV5-5
clone_size: .
cdr3_aa: CASSRGGDSGNTIYF
cdr3_nt: TGTGCCAGCAGCAGAGGGGGTGACTCTGGAAACACCATATATTTT

d_call: .
j_call: TRBJ1-2
v_call: TRBV6-5
clone_size: .
cdr3_aa: CASSYADKKYGYTF
cdr3_nt: TGTGCCAGCAGTTACGCGGACAAAAAGTATGGCTACACCTTC

d_call: TRBD1
j_call: TRBJ2-7
v_call: TRBV30
clone_size: .
cdr3_aa: CAWDRGLEQYF
cdr3_nt: TGTGCCTGGGACAGGGGATTGGAGCAGTACTTC

d_call: .
j_call: TRBJ1-2
v_call: TRBV10-3
clone_size: .
cdr3_aa: CAISDTGGYTF
cdr3_nt: TGTGCCATCAGTGATACCGGGGGCTACACCTTC

d_call: TRBD1
j_call: TRBJ1-1
v_call: TRBV10-3
clone_size: .
cdr3_aa: CAISVGGQGNTEAFF
cdr3_nt: TGTGCCATCAGTGTCGGGGGACAGGGGAACACTGAAGCTTTCTTT

d_call: .
j_call: TRBJ2-1
v_call: TRBV5-1
clone_size: .
cdr3_aa: CASSFDSGSYNEQFF
cdr3_nt: TGCGCCAGCAGCTTCGATAGCGGCTCCTACAATGAGCAGTTCTTC

d_call: .
j_call: TRBJ1-1
v_call: TRBV7-9
clone_size: .
cdr3_aa: CASSFGWGNTEAFF
cdr3_nt: TGTGCCAGCAGCTTCGGGTGGGGGAACACTGAAGCTTTCTTT

d_call: .
j_call: TRBJ2-2
v_call: TRBV28
clone_size: .
cdr3_aa: CASWGVRELFF
cdr3_nt: TGTGCCAGCTGGGGCGTGAGGGAGCTGTTTTTT

d_call: TRBD2
j_call: TRBJ2-3
v_call: TRBV9
clone_size: .
cdr3_aa: CASSVEAGGQYF
cdr3_nt: TGTGCCAGCAGCGTAGAGGCGGGAGGGCAGTATTTT

d_call: TRBD1
j_call: TRBJ1-5
v_call: TRBV5-8
clone_size: .
cdr3_aa: CASSLTGQGHLHSNQPQHF
cdr3_nt: TGTGCCAGCAGCCTTACGGGACAGGGTCACCTCCATAGCAATCAGCCCCAGCATTTT

d_call: TRBD1
j_call: TRBJ1-2
v_call: TRBV25-1
clone_size: .
cdr3_aa: CASSPHSGTGYGYTF
cdr3_nt: TGTGCCAGCAGTCCCCATTCCGGGACAGGCTATGGCTACACCTTC

d_call: .
j_call: TRBJ2-2
v_call: TRBV11-2
clone_size: .
cdr3_aa: CASSTHLNGPSNTGELFF
cdr3_nt: TGTGCCAGCAGCACACACCTTAACGGGCCGTCGAACACCGGGGAGCTGTTTTTT

d_call: .
j_call: TRBJ1-5
v_call: TRBV28
clone_size: few
cdr3_aa: CASRDSNQPQHF
cdr3_nt: TGTGCCAGCAGGGATAGCAATCAGCCCCAGCATTTT

d_call: .
j_call: TRBJ1-3
v_call: TRBV5-5
clone_size: .
cdr3_aa: CASSLVITAGNTIYF
cdr3_nt: TGTGCCAGCAGCTTGGTGATAACAGCTGGAAACACCATATATTTT

d_call: .
j_call: TRBJ2-5
v_call: TRBV4-3
clone_size: .
cdr3_aa: CASSQGEDGARGTQYF
cdr3_nt: TGCGCCAGCAGCCAAGGGGAGGACGGTGCCCGGGGGACCCAGTACTTC